What follows are 27 T cell receptor beta chains derived from one specimen sequenced in a study of PD-1 blockade in classical Hodgkin lymphoma. Time point of the sample: cycle 4 day 1 (C4D1), after more than five weeks of nivolumab. Every patient relapsed after autologous stem cell transplantation, and brentuximab vedotin exposure varied. The assay was immunoSEQ multiplex PCR, and TCRdb's table has in-frame clones only and misses some. Of 15,000 to 20,000 clones in the sample, about 83% are singletons; the top ten hold roughly 13%. Here the sequenced sample was peripheral blood mononuclear cells (PBMCs), taken before the fourth cycle of nivolumab. These receptor sequences come from a human donor with classical Hodgkin lymphoma.

The chain recombines TRBV28 with TRBJ2-3; D tentatively reads TRBD1 or TRBD2 (6 bases each). Germline CDR1 reads MDHEN; CDR2 reads SYDVKM. The CDR3 length is 17 residues. The ends were cut back, 6 bases at V and 1 base at J, with 20 bases in the middle. The CDR3, as DNA: TGTGCCAGCAGCCCTACCCTAGGGGGACTTGGCACAGATACGCAGTATTTT. Protein product: CASSPTLGGLGTDTQYF.

The chain combines TRBV7-8 with TRBJ1-6; D remains ambiguous. V lost 3 bases and J 8 bases, leaving 8 bases between the germline ends. Per the germline V gene, CDR1 is SGHVS and CDR2 is FQNEAQ. The CDR3 spans 13 residues. The CDR3 region is CASSFLVDSPLHF. CDR3 sequence (DNA): TGTGCCAGCAGCTTTTTAGTGGATTCACCCCTCCACTTT.

The J gene is TRBJ1-2, the V gene TRBV5-1, with 11 positions matching TRBD1. CDR1 is SGHRS, CDR2 YFSETQ, per germline. The V gene end was trimmed by 2 bases and the J gene end by 4 bases; junction bases not matched to a gene: 1. This CDR3 is built from 14 residues. As DNA, the CDR3 is TGCGCCAGCAGCTTTGGACAGGGGGCCTATGGCTACACCTTC. Translation gives CASSFGQGAYGYTF.

To note about this clone: An end of the junction differs from the germline gene, which may be a read error. V is TRBV6-4 and J is TRBJ2-3, with 10 bases aligning to TRBD2. Germline V lookup: CDR1 MRHNA, CDR2 SNTAGT. CDR3 size: 15 residues. CDR3 residues: CASRAGTSDTDAQYF. The CDR3 DNA sequence: TGTGCCAGCAGAGCCGGGACTAGCGACACAGATGCGCAGTATTTT.

The DNA for the CDR3 is TGTGCCAGCAGGAAAACAGGGGGATCTGGAAACACCATATATTTT. It encodes CASRKTGGSGNTIYF. This chain joins TRBV6-5 and TRBJ1-3; TRBD1 matches at 8 bases. This CDR3 is built from 15 residues. Germline V lookup: CDR1 MNHEY, CDR2 SVGAGI. The J segment lost 1 base and the V segment lost 6 bases, leaving 5 bases of the junction unmatched.

V usage is TRBV19 and J usage is TRBJ2-7, with 9 bases that match TRBD2. Germline values: CDR1 LNHDA, CDR2 SQIVND (reference sequence). This CDR3 is 13 amino acids long. V lost 9 bases, J lost 2 bases, and 5 bases stayed unmatched. The CDR3 DNA sequence: TGTGCCAGCGGGACTAGCATAGCCTACGAGCAGTACTTC. Its protein product is CASGTSIAYEQYF.

This clone is a singleton in its sample. This chain connects TRBV5-1 to TRBJ2-2, with 7 nucleotides matching TRBD2. The junction had 9 bases not matched to a gene; V was cut back by 1 base and J by 3 bases. The length of the CDR3 is 17 residues. Germline V gene sequence: CDR1 SGHRS, CDR2 YFSETQ. The CDR3 reads CASSLSTSHFDTGELFF. In DNA form, the CDR3 reads TGCGCCAGCAGCTTGTCGACTAGCCATTTCGACACCGGGGAGCTGTTTTTT. Supplemented by reference TRBV5-1 and TRBJ2-2, the full variable domain reads KAGVTQTPRYLIKTRGQQVTLSCSPISGHRSVSWYQQTPGQGLQFLFEYFSETQRNKGNFPGRFSGRQFSNSRSEMNVSTLELGDSALYLCASSLSTSHFDTGELFFGEGSRLTVL.

This chain connects TRBV5-1 to TRBJ1-4; weak D call: TRBD1 (5 bases). This CDR3 contains 15 residues. V dropped 4 bases and J dropped 6 bases, with 16 bases sitting between them. The V gene's germline CDR1 is SGHRS and CDR2 YFSETQ. DNA of the CDR3: TGCGCCAGCAGCGGAGCGGGCGGGACCGATGAAAAACTGTTTTTT. It codes for CASSGAGGTDEKLFF.

The chain couples TRBV5-1 to TRBJ2-3, with D uncertain. CDR1 and CDR2 (germline): SGHRS, YFSETQ. CDR3 length: 15 amino acids. Trimming pared 0 bases from V and 1 base from J, leaving 9 bases between. The CDR3 DNA sequence: TGCGCCAGCAGCTTGGCCGGCAAGCGCACAGATACGCAGTATTTT. The encoded protein is CASSLAGKRTDTQYF.

This chain uses TRBV7-2 with TRBJ1-2, with D uncertain. The germline V gene has CDR1 SGHTA and CDR2 FQGNSA. The V and J ends lost 1 base and 4 bases respectively, with 13 bases between them. The CDR3 loop spans 15 amino acids. The CDR3 reads CASSLERGKVYGYTF. The CDR3 DNA is TGTGCCAGCAGCTTAGAGAGAGGGAAGGTCTATGGCTACACCTTC.

The rearrangement joins TRBV4-3 to TRBJ1-4, with D tentatively TRBD1 (5 bases). Germline-derived CDR1 and CDR2 are LGHNA and YSLEER. The CDR3 extends over 15 amino acids. V was shortened by 0 bases and J by 8 bases, with 13 bases between the two germline ends. CDR3 region: CASSQEYLGGEKLFF. The CDR3 DNA reads as TGCGCCAGCAGCCAAGAATATTTGGGGGGGGAAAAACTGTTTTTT.

This clone was found a few times. V and J are TRBV6-1 and TRBJ1-1; 11 bases fit TRBD1. This CDR3 is built from 16 residues. Germline V CDR1 and CDR2: MNHNS, SASEGT. The trim removed 4 bases at V and 1 base at J, leaving 5 bases unmatched. For the CDR3, the DNA is TGTGCCAGCAGTGGACGGACAGGGGGCAAGAACACTGAAGCTTTCTTT. This translates into CASSGRTGGKNTEAFF.

V gene TRBV7-9 combines with J gene TRBJ2-5; 8 bases line up with TRBD2. V lost 1 base and J lost 1; bases outside the gene matches: 2. The germline V gene has CDR1 SEHNR and CDR2 FQNEAQ (reference sequence). This CDR3 is built from 15 residues. CDR3 nucleotide sequence: TGTGCCAGCAGCTTAGAAGGGACTAGCCAAGAGACCCAGTACTTC. This encodes CASSLEGTSQETQYF.

J is TRBJ1-2 and V is TRBV5-1; TRBD1 aligns across 8 bases. V was clipped by 4 bases and J by 4 bases; unmatched bases: 6. CDR3 size: 14 residues. Germline V gene data show CDR1 as SGHRS and CDR2 as YFSETQ. This CDR3 is CASSQDREGYGYTF. CDR3 DNA: TGCGCCAGCAGCCAGGACAGGGAGGGCTATGGCTACACCTTC.

V and J are TRBV27 and TRBJ2-3, with D perhaps matching TRBD1 (5 bases). The CDR3 length is 15 residues. The germline V gene has CDR1 MNHEY and CDR2 SMNVEV (reference sequence). Trimming stripped 5 bases from V and 0 bases from J, with 12 bases between. The CDR3 protein is CASSPTDASTDTQYF. CDR3 coding DNA: TGTGCCAGCAGTCCGACAGACGCTAGCACAGATACGCAGTATTTT.

CDR3 loop: CASSLADGGGYEQYF. Written as DNA, the CDR3 is TGTGCCAGCAGCTTAGCGGACGGTGGAGGCTACGAGCAGTACTTC. The genes are TRBV7-8 and TRBJ2-7, with D perhaps TRBD2 (5 bases). Trimming took off 0 bases at V and 3 bases at J, with 12 bases between the two ends. The CDR3 is 15 residues long. Germline assignment: CDR1 SGHVS and CDR2 FQNEAQ.

CDR3 in DNA: TGTACTAGCGGGGCTTACAATGAGCAGTTCTTC. This encodes CTSGAYNEQFF. V gene TRBV7-8 combines with J gene TRBJ2-1, with 10 bases matching TRBD2. Germline V CDR1 and CDR2: SGHVS, FQNEAQ. The CDR3 length is 11 residues.

The chain links TRBV18 to TRBJ2-1; 12 bases match TRBD2. Germline values: CDR1 KGHSH, CDR2 LQKENI. V shed 5 bases, J shed 7 bases, and the junction held 9 bases outside the gene matches. The CDR3 covers 16 residues. CDR3 nucleotide sequence: TGTGCCAGCTCAGTCCTAGCGGGGGGGGCCGGAAATGAGCAGTTCTTC. It is translated as CASSVLAGGAGNEQFF.

The rearrangement links TRBV28 to TRBJ1-4, with 7 positions matching TRBD1. J was trimmed by 4 bases and V by 6 bases; bases with no gene match: 2. The CDR3 is made up of 13 amino acids. Per the germline V gene, CDR1 is MDHEN and CDR2 is SYDVKM. CDR3 bases: TGTGCCAGCAGGGGACAGATTAATGAAAAACTGTTTTTT. It specifies CASRGQINEKLFF.

The rearrangement joins TRBV5-1 to TRBJ2-3, with 7 bases aligning to TRBD2. The length of the CDR3 is 13 residues. In germline, CDR1 is SGHRS, CDR2 YFSETQ. Trimming took 7 bases from V and 3 from J; bases not matched to a gene: 5. CDR3 amino acids: CASGPGGTDTQYF. In DNA, the CDR3 is TGCGCCAGCGGACCGGGGGGAACAGATACGCAGTATTTT.

This chain joins TRBV19 and TRBJ2-7, with D hard to call. The V and J ends lost 3 bases and 0 bases respectively, with 9 bases between them. The CDR3 consists of 14 residues. The germline V gene has CDR1 LNHDA and CDR2 SQIVND (reference sequence). CDR3: CASSIGKTSYEQYF. CDR3 bases: TGTGCCAGTAGTATTGGCAAGACCTCCTACGAGCAGTACTTC.

The rearrangement links TRBV5-6 to TRBJ2-7, with unresolved D. Germline V lookup: CDR1 SGHDT, CDR2 YYEEEE. Trimming stripped 0 bases from V and 6 bases from J, with 16 bases between. CDR3 length: 15 amino acids. The CDR3 here is CASSLGQLRFGEQYF. The CDR3 DNA follows: TGTGCCAGCAGCTTGGGTCAGCTGCGGTTCGGCGAGCAGTACTTC.

The chain combines TRBV5-1 with TRBJ2-1; weak D call: TRBD1 (5 bases). V was trimmed by 0 bases and J by 8 bases, leaving 9 bases between them. The germline V gene has CDR1 SGHRS and CDR2 YFSETQ. The CDR3 runs to 13 residues. CDR3 loop: CASSLVGRDEQFF. The CDR3 nucleotides read TGCGCCAGCAGCTTGGTGGGGCGAGATGAGCAGTTCTTC. Based on the CDR3 plus reference TRBV5-1 and TRBJ2-1, the full variable domain is KAGVTQTPRYLIKTRGQQVTLSCSPISGHRSVSWYQQTPGQGLQFLFEYFSETQRNKGNFPGRFSGRQFSNSRSEMNVSTLELGDSALYLCASSLVGRDEQFFGPGTRLTVL.

V usage is TRBV6-1 and J usage is TRBJ2-5; 7 bases align to TRBD1. Germline CDR1 reads MNHNS; CDR2 reads SASEGT. This CDR3 is built from 14 residues. V lost 10 bases, J lost 4 bases, and 12 bases stayed unmatched. The CDR3 here is CATAEGASVETQYF. The CDR3, as DNA: TGTGCCACCGCTGAGGGGGCATCGGTAGAGACCCAGTACTTC.

The chain has TRBV5-1 and TRBJ1-4; 7 bases fit TRBD1. The germline CDR1 and CDR2 sequences are SGHRS and YFSETQ. The CDR3 is 15 amino acids. The V and J ends lost 5 bases and 2 bases, in that order; junction bases with no gene match: 6. The CDR3 nucleotides are TGCGCCAGCAGAGAAGGGGGCATGACTAATGAAAAACTGTTTTTT. Residues: CASREGGMTNEKLFF.

The J gene is TRBJ1-5, the V gene TRBV4-2; maybe TRBD1 (5 bases). CDR3 size: 14 residues. V lost 1 base and J 4 bases, leaving 8 bases between the germline ends. CDR1 is LGHNA and CDR2 is YNFKEQ in the germline V gene. CDR3 nucleotide sequence: TGTGCCAGCAGCCAAGGTGAGGGGAATCAGCCCCAGCATTTT. Translated: CASSQGEGNQPQHF.

This chain joins TRBV6-5 and TRBJ2-5; D unresolved. CDR1 is MNHEY and CDR2 is SVGAGI in the germline V gene. This CDR3 has 13 residues. V was pared by 6 bases and J by 1 base, with 9 bases between. CDR3 nucleotides: TGTGCCAGCAGGCGGACCCTCCAAGAGACCCAGTACTTC. Translation: CASRRTLQETQYF.